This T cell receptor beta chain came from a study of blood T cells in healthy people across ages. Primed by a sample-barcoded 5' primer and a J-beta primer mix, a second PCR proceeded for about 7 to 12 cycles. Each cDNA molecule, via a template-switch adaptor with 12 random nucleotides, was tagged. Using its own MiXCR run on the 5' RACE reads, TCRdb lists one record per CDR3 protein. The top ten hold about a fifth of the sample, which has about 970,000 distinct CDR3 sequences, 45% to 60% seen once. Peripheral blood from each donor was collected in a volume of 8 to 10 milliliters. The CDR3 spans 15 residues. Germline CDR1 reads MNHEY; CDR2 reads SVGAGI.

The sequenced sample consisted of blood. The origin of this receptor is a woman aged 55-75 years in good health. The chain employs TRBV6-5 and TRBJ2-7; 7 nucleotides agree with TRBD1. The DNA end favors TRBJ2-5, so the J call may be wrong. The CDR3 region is CASSYYQTGQETQYF. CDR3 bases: TGTGCCAGCAGTTACTACCAGACAGGGCAAGAGACCCAGTACTTC.